A selection of T cell receptor beta chains follows, all from one sample in a study of cytomegalovirus exposure and HLA in healthy donors. Libraries were prepared by immunoSEQ multiplex PCR; TCRdb keeps only in-frame clonotypes and omits some of them. The sample contains about 190,000 clones, 78% of which appear only once. The sample consisted of PBMCs. These receptor sequences come from a woman aged 30 to 39 in good health and CMV-seropositive. Both conserved end residues are part of each CDR3.

j_call | v_call | cdr3_aa
TRBJ1-3 | TRBV7-2 | CASTGRGGRGLGNTIYF
TRBJ1-5 | TRBV4-1 | CASSREARISNQPQHF
TRBJ2-7 | TRBV10-3 | CAISETRTGVGHEQYF
TRBJ1-1 | TRBV28 | CASSFEGNTEAFF
TRBJ2-5 | TRBV10-3 | CAISDRGGGQGMAAQETQYF
TRBJ2-5 | TRBV5-8 | CASTLGTRETQYF
TRBJ1-5 | TRBV28 | CASSFFLTGGQPQHF
TRBJ2-3 | TRBV4-1 | CASSHTFKRGPSDTQYF
TRBJ1-2 | TRBV10-3 | CATGTGIGYTF
TRBJ1-1 | TRBV28 | CASTQPLQGAEAFF
TRBJ2-4 | TRBV21-1 | CASSNREVKNIQYF
TRBJ2-2 | TRBV7-9 | CASPPGPTNTGELFF
TRBJ2-3 | TRBV7-9 | CASGNRASTDTQYF
TRBJ2-3 | TRBV5-1 | CASSSTSARISTDTQYF
TRBJ2-5 | TRBV2 | CASGYREQETQYF
TRBJ1-5 | TRBV7-8 | CASSFTRVGNQPQHF
TRBJ1-1 | TRBV6-5 | CASSYTDEDTEAFF
TRBJ1-3 | TRBV4-1 | CASSQVARRNTIYF
TRBJ2-7 | TRBV7-9 | CSSSLVSSYEQYF
TRBJ2-7 | TRBV9 | CASSVGTGTYEQYF
TRBJ1-2 | TRBV30 | CAWSGGPAYGYTF
TRBJ1-2 | TRBV4-3 | CASSQGAGGGYGYTF
TRBJ1-1 | TRBV5-1 | CASSLLRAPETEAFF
TRBJ2-7 | TRBV7-2 | CASSLAGTHYEQYF
TRBJ2-1 | TRBV7-3 | CASSYDSNNEQFF
TRBJ2-6 | TRBV7-6 | CASSLEGRGRAGANVLTF
TRBJ1-4 | TRBV6-5 | CASSSPTGAGSEKLFF
TRBJ2-2 | TRBV6-1 | CASWRGGWGELFF
TRBJ2-1 | TRBV9 | CASSVASITLRIDNEQFF
TRBJ2-2 | TRBV7-9 | CSSSLNRDTGELFF
TRBJ1-6 | TRBV9 | CASSRLTSYNSPLHF
TRBJ2-1 | TRBV28 | CASSFEGLSSYNEQFF
TRBJ2-7 | TRBV10-3 | CAISGLGQGLEGQYF